These T cell receptor beta chains were read from a single sample in a study of OX40 agonist ivuxolimab in advanced cancers. Profiling relied on immunoSEQ multiplex PCR, and the TCRdb table lists in-frame clones only, not all of them. The sample holds about 98,000 clones, about nine tenths seen once. The sample here was CD4+ or CD8+ T cells sorted from blood, taken in a trial of the OX40 agonist ivuxolimab. All receptors come from an adult with an advanced solid tumor such as melanoma, head and neck, liver or kidney cancer. The CDR3 runs from the conserved cysteine through the conserved F or W. Fields, in order: V gene, J gene, clone size, CDR3 protein. The size field is filled for only some rows; it gives once, few, many or a size class.

v_gene: TRBV9; j_gene: TRBJ2-3; abundance: -; CDR3aa: CASSVLSGSSTDTQYF
v_gene: TRBV30; j_gene: TRBJ2-7; abundance: -; CDR3aa: CAWSVQGLEQYF
v_gene: TRBV28; j_gene: TRBJ1-5; abundance: -; CDR3aa: CASSADRGNQPQHF
v_gene: TRBV6-6; j_gene: TRBJ1-2; abundance: few; CDR3aa: CASSPPGTYGYTF
v_gene: TRBV7-6; j_gene: TRBJ1-3; abundance: -; CDR3aa: CASSPRGLGRDSGNTIYF
v_gene: TRBV30; j_gene: TRBJ1-2; abundance: -; CDR3aa: CAWSHGTTSYGYTF
v_gene: TRBV5-1; j_gene: TRBJ2-2; abundance: -; CDR3aa: CASSQTGSNTGELFF
v_gene: TRBV9; j_gene: TRBJ2-5; abundance: -; CDR3aa: CASSVESGRVIQETQYF
v_gene: TRBV5-1; j_gene: TRBJ1-3; abundance: -; CDR3aa: CASSLFGGGEMSGNTIYF
v_gene: TRBV6-5; j_gene: TRBJ1-2; abundance: -; CDR3aa: CASSYSILGRGYGYTF
v_gene: TRBV27; j_gene: TRBJ2-2; abundance: -; CDR3aa: CASRGQGSPGELFF
v_gene: TRBV9; j_gene: TRBJ1-4; abundance: -; CDR3aa: CASSVLDSLNEKLFF
v_gene: TRBV6-1; j_gene: TRBJ1-2; abundance: few; CDR3aa: CASTPVPLSGYTF
v_gene: TRBV6-1; j_gene: TRBJ2-4; abundance: few; CDR3aa: CASSLGLADVENF
v_gene: TRBV29-1; j_gene: TRBJ1-2; abundance: few; CDR3aa: CSVVVGAADGYTF
v_gene: TRBV30; j_gene: TRBJ1-3; abundance: few; CDR3aa: CAWNRGNTIYF
v_gene: TRBV9; j_gene: TRBJ2-7; abundance: -; CDR3aa: CASSSSAGASFYEQYF
v_gene: TRBV11-2; j_gene: TRBJ2-2; abundance: -; CDR3aa: CASSLRGLLNTGELFF
v_gene: TRBV5-6; j_gene: TRBJ1-1; abundance: once; CDR3aa: CASSPGQGLGEAFF
v_gene: TRBV18; j_gene: TRBJ2-3; abundance: -; CDR3aa: CASSPAAADTQYF
v_gene: TRBV7-2; j_gene: TRBJ2-5; abundance: -; CDR3aa: CASSLGQQETQYF
v_gene: TRBV5-1; j_gene: TRBJ1-1; abundance: once; CDR3aa: CASSRTQETEAFF
v_gene: TRBV5-1; j_gene: TRBJ2-7; abundance: -; CDR3aa: CASGRDSSSYEQYF
v_gene: TRBV6-6; j_gene: TRBJ2-1; abundance: -; CDR3aa: CASSRLAGNNEQFF
v_gene: TRBV7-9; j_gene: TRBJ2-7; abundance: -; CDR3aa: CASRRDWDYEQYF
v_gene: TRBV27; j_gene: TRBJ2-1; abundance: -; CDR3aa: CASSMMAPAYNEQFF
v_gene: TRBV2; j_gene: TRBJ1-1; abundance: -; CDR3aa: CATIGRTGNTEAFF
v_gene: TRBV18; j_gene: TRBJ2-3; abundance: once; CDR3aa: CASSPLGQSTDTQYF
v_gene: TRBV19; j_gene: TRBJ1-5; abundance: -; CDR3aa: CASSGFSNQPQHF
v_gene: TRBV28; j_gene: TRBJ1-1; abundance: -; CDR3aa: CASTDTEAFF
v_gene: TRBV6-5; j_gene: TRBJ1-1; abundance: -; CDR3aa: CASSYRAGWLSEAFF
v_gene: TRBV18; j_gene: TRBJ2-1; abundance: -; CDR3aa: CASSLADNEQFF
v_gene: TRBV6-1; j_gene: TRBJ1-5; abundance: -; CDR3aa: CASSGTTGVNQPQHF
v_gene: TRBV5-1; j_gene: TRBJ1-2; abundance: -; CDR3aa: CASSLATGGYGYTF
v_gene: TRBV5-8; j_gene: TRBJ1-2; abundance: -; CDR3aa: CASSRLGGHLFHGYTF
v_gene: TRBV5-8; j_gene: TRBJ1-4; abundance: -; CDR3aa: CASSRGGSNEKLFF
v_gene: TRBV5-1; j_gene: TRBJ2-7; abundance: -; CDR3aa: CASSFEGITGAEQYF
v_gene: TRBV28; j_gene: TRBJ1-2; abundance: -; CDR3aa: CASNQGATNYGYTF
v_gene: TRBV2; j_gene: TRBJ2-1; abundance: -; CDR3aa: CASKILAGGSDEQFF
v_gene: TRBV5-1; j_gene: TRBJ1-4; abundance: -; CDR3aa: CASSLGGNANEKLFF
v_gene: TRBV5-4; j_gene: TRBJ2-3; abundance: -; CDR3aa: CASSLKGSTDTQYF
v_gene: TRBV6-4; j_gene: TRBJ1-1; abundance: -; CDR3aa: CASRDSSRGTEAFF
v_gene: TRBV4-2; j_gene: -; abundance: once; CDR3aa: CASSTPGGGGEQYF
v_gene: TRBV7-3; j_gene: TRBJ2-1; abundance: -; CDR3aa: CASSLTQKDEQFF
v_gene: TRBV4-1; j_gene: TRBJ2-5; abundance: -; CDR3aa: CASSHSGLGQETQYF
v_gene: TRBV28; j_gene: TRBJ2-7; abundance: -; CDR3aa: CASSSGAGYEQYF